The clone carrying this T cell receptor beta chain was picked up a small number of times. The antigen is not known. The sample comes from a study of T cell repertoires in cytomegalovirus infection. Germline V lookup: CDR1 SEHNR, CDR2 FQNEAQ (reference sequence). CDR3 length equals 15 residues. The V gene lost 5 bases and the J gene lost 2 bases, with 16 bases spanning the gap. From the reads, TCRdb called clonotypes with MiXCR, one entry per CDR3 protein. Of tens of thousands of distinct CDR3 sequences in the sample, about 33% are singletons; the top ten hold about 74%. The sequenced sample consisted of PBMCs, sequenced either directly or after in vitro stimulation (not recorded which). The sequence came from a human donor in good health (CMV status not recorded). Some clones in this sample may be carry-over from other donors' samples. This chain connects TRBV7-9 to TRBJ2-7; D might be TRBD2 (6 bases). CDR3 sequence: CASSPVAGSTYEQYF. Written as DNA, the CDR3 is TGTGCCAGCAGCCCCGTTGCGGGGAGCACCTACGAGCAGTACTTC.